This TCR beta chain was sequenced in a study of somatic mutations in cytotoxic T cells in rheumatoid arthritis. In the study overall: Flow-sorting brought some V beta antibody-stained T-cell populations to nearly 100% purity, V beta1+ cells sequenced for TCRB among them.

About this clone itself: Its antigen is not known.

The CDR3 runs 10 residues. Germline CDR1 is SQVTM and CDR2 is ANQGSEA. V was pared by 7 bases and J by 10 bases, with 11 bases between. Sequenced by immunoSEQ multiplex PCR; TCRdb stores in-frame clones only, minus some. The sample shows fewer than 30,000 clones, around 76% of them seen only once. General observations from the study: With fewer than 85 patients examined, roughly 8 had a largest CD8+ clone exceeding 20% of CD8+ cells. With age, CD8+ clonality increased in rheumatoid arthritis patients, whereas no such increase appeared in healthy controls.

The rearrangement uses TRBV29-1 and TRBJ2-1, with a tentative D call TRBD2 (6 bases). The TCR originated in a man aged 50-60 years in good health. What was sequenced was CD8+ T cells sorted from blood. The CDR3: CSAGRGEQFF. The CDR3 bases are TGCAGCGCGGGACGGGGGGAGCAGTTCTTC.